These T cell receptor beta chains were read from a single sample in a study of blood T cells in healthy people across ages. TCRdb fed the 5' RACE reads into MiXCR, producing one record per CDR3 protein. Of almost 550,000 distinct CDR3 sequences detected, 24% appear once; the ten largest clones hold around 10%. This sample also appeared in a second study, on T cells of mothers and their children.

Input material: blood. These receptors all come from a boy aged 5 to 17 in good health. Each CDR3 is given without its conserved first and last residue. Rows give clone size only sometimes, using once, few, many, or a class for an expanded clone.

j_gene: TRBJ1-4
v_gene: TRBV4-3
abundance: -
CDR3aa: ASSQVDRSNEKLF

j_gene: TRBJ2-1
v_gene: TRBV10-3
abundance: few
CDR3aa: AIREGQQETQH

j_gene: TRBJ2-4
v_gene: TRBV29-1
abundance: many
CDR3aa: SVAGTSGRLAKNIQY

j_gene: TRBJ2-1
v_gene: TRBV12-3/TRBV12-4
abundance: -
CDR3aa: ASSLDGDEQF

j_gene: TRBJ2-7
v_gene: TRBV28
abundance: -
CDR3aa: ASSLFQRDLYEQY

j_gene: TRBJ2-5
v_gene: TRBV5-5
abundance: -
CDR3aa: ASSSSPSRPDLFQPETQY

j_gene: TRBJ1-1
v_gene: TRBV6-2/TRBV6-3
abundance: few
CDR3aa: ASSYSTTMNTEAF

j_gene: TRBJ2-5
v_gene: TRBV7-2
abundance: few
CDR3aa: ASGLGGGLQETQY

j_gene: TRBJ2-1
v_gene: TRBV7-2
abundance: few
CDR3aa: ASSNNRDRSYNEQF

j_gene: TRBJ2-3
v_gene: TRBV7-9
abundance: few
CDR3aa: ASSFRGRGGTQY

j_gene: TRBJ1-4
v_gene: TRBV5-1
abundance: -
CDR3aa: ASSLGGQRNEKLF

j_gene: -
v_gene: TRBV4-3
abundance: few
CDR3aa: ASSQDPGSIIEQF

j_gene: -
v_gene: TRBV20-1
abundance: -
CDR3aa: SAPSVGSGRNEQY

j_gene: TRBJ2-1
v_gene: TRBV19
abundance: -
CDR3aa: ASSQGNYNEQF

j_gene: -
v_gene: TRBV7-9
abundance: -
CDR3aa: ASSLVPSGESYEQY

j_gene: TRBJ2-5
v_gene: TRBV27
abundance: -
CDR3aa: ASSLSNRGYGYQETQY

j_gene: TRBJ2-1
v_gene: TRBV24-1
abundance: few
CDR3aa: ATSDGGTGVINEQF

j_gene: TRBJ1-2
v_gene: TRBV18
abundance: many
CDR3aa: ASSRWIRLLGYGYT

j_gene: TRBJ2-7
v_gene: TRBV20-1
abundance: -
CDR3aa: SARAGTRSSYEQY

j_gene: TRBJ2-7
v_gene: TRBV28
abundance: -
CDR3aa: ASRSSGDSYEQY

j_gene: TRBJ1-6
v_gene: TRBV7-9
abundance: few
CDR3aa: ASSLGEGSPLH

j_gene: TRBJ2-3
v_gene: TRBV21-1
abundance: few
CDR3aa: ASSQGTSPSEDTQY

j_gene: TRBJ2-5
v_gene: TRBV19
abundance: -
CDR3aa: ASSGTTGGTQY

j_gene: TRBJ2-2
v_gene: TRBV28
abundance: many
CDR3aa: ASSSGLNTGELF

j_gene: TRBJ2-7
v_gene: TRBV27
abundance: many
CDR3aa: ASSLGGLSYEQY

j_gene: TRBJ2-7
v_gene: TRBV27
abundance: -
CDR3aa: ASSLMGQSYEQY

j_gene: TRBJ2-1
v_gene: TRBV6-5
abundance: few
CDR3aa: ASSYDIYNEQL

j_gene: TRBJ1-1
v_gene: TRBV6-1
abundance: -
CDR3aa: ASSEGQGDKAF

j_gene: TRBJ1-4
v_gene: TRBV20-1
abundance: -
CDR3aa: SASPSIRGQGEKLF

j_gene: TRBJ2-1
v_gene: TRBV29-1
abundance: -
CDR3aa: SVEDLGGTSYNKQF

j_gene: TRBJ2-3
v_gene: TRBV4-1
abundance: few
CDR3aa: ASSQDYPPSHTQY

j_gene: TRBJ2-4
v_gene: TRBV28
abundance: -
CDR3aa: ASSSPGHPLRNIQY

j_gene: TRBJ2-7
v_gene: TRBV24-1
abundance: -
CDR3aa: ATSVDYEQY

j_gene: TRBJ2-1
v_gene: TRBV18
abundance: few
CDR3aa: ASSPEGQDSFSYNEQF

j_gene: TRBJ2-4
v_gene: TRBV27
abundance: few
CDR3aa: ASSPIGDPIAKNIQY

j_gene: TRBJ2-7
v_gene: TRBV5-1
abundance: -
CDR3aa: ASSVSGGGYEQY

j_gene: TRBJ1-1
v_gene: TRBV29-1
abundance: few
CDR3aa: SVGVMNTEAF

j_gene: TRBJ2-3
v_gene: TRBV29-1
abundance: few
CDR3aa: SVEDLGAGSTDTQY

j_gene: TRBJ1-2
v_gene: TRBV7-9
abundance: -
CDR3aa: ASSPPLRQGFSGYT

j_gene: TRBJ2-5
v_gene: TRBV29-1
abundance: few
CDR3aa: SAPGLAKETQY

j_gene: TRBJ2-5
v_gene: TRBV7-9
abundance: few
CDR3aa: ASSLGWAGQETQY

j_gene: TRBJ2-7
v_gene: TRBV5-1
abundance: -
CDR3aa: ASSLGLHLSDEQY

j_gene: TRBJ1-1
v_gene: TRBV9
abundance: few
CDR3aa: ASSVIGGTEAF

j_gene: TRBJ2-5
v_gene: TRBV7-9
abundance: -
CDR3aa: ASSPIGGYQETQY

j_gene: TRBJ2-3
v_gene: TRBV29-1
abundance: few
CDR3aa: SVDRGSDTQY

j_gene: TRBJ1-3
v_gene: TRBV5-1
abundance: few
CDR3aa: ASSLQGDSGNTIY

j_gene: TRBJ1-2
v_gene: TRBV16
abundance: few
CDR3aa: ASSPRQGGYYGYT

j_gene: TRBJ1-5
v_gene: TRBV28
abundance: -
CDR3aa: ASSLGAGWYSNQPQH

j_gene: TRBJ2-2
v_gene: TRBV12-3/TRBV12-4
abundance: few
CDR3aa: ASSFAGATGELF